Shown below are 29 T cell receptor beta chains from a single sample sequenced in a study of blood T cell repertoires in COVID-19. TCRdb's table, derived via immunoSEQ multiplex PCR, lists solely in-frame clones and lacks some. The sample contains almost 55,000 clones, 70% to 90% of which appear only once. Sequencing was done on a sample of peripheral blood. The receptors come from a human donor in a cohort sampled during active COVID-19.

CDR3 sequence reads: CASSFQAIYEQYF. The CDR3 nucleotides read TGTGCCAGCAGTTTCCAGGCCATCTACGAGCAGTACTTC. The chain combines TRBV6-5 with TRBJ2-7, with D hard to call. CDR3 length: 13 amino acids. Germline CDR1 and CDR2: MNHEY and SVGAGI. V lost 4 bases, J lost 3 bases, and 10 bases lay in between.

The J gene is TRBJ2-3, the V gene TRBV29-1, with TRBD1 identical over 9 bases. Germline loops: CDR1 SQVTM, CDR2 ANQGSEA. CDR3 length: 13 residues. The junction had 7 bases not matched to a gene; V was cut back by 7 bases and J by 5 bases. The DNA of the CDR3 is TGCAGCGCCGTACAGGGGGCTGGAGATACGCAGTATTTT. Translated, it gives CSAVQGAGDTQYF.

V and J are TRBV5-1 and TRBJ2-3, with D perhaps matching TRBD2 (7 bases). Germline CDR1 and CDR2: SGHRS and YFSETQ. Trimming took off 1 base at V and 0 bases at J, with 18 bases between the two ends. The CDR3 extends over 18 amino acids. The CDR3 bases are TGCGCCAGCAGCTTGAATACTCCGGGGGGCGTGAGCACAGATACGCAGTATTTT. Translation gives CASSLNTPGGVSTDTQYF.

CDR3 protein: CASNPRGSDTQYF. The CDR3 nucleotides read TGTGCCAGCAACCCCAGGGGGTCAGATACGCAGTATTTT. V gene TRBV11-2 combines with J gene TRBJ2-3; 7 nucleotides line up with TRBD1. The V and J ends lost 7 bases and 4 bases, in that order; junction bases with no gene match: 5. The CDR3 consists of 13 residues. Germline loops: CDR1 SGHAT, CDR2 FQNNGV.

This clone turned up a few times. The chain recombines TRBV2 with TRBJ1-5, with D unclear. The CDR3 covers 12 residues. Trimming stripped 3 bases from V and 4 bases from J, with 4 bases between. CDR1 and CDR2 (germline): SNHLY, FYNNEI. This chain's CDR3 is CASSESNQPQHF. The CDR3 DNA reads as TGTGCCAGCAGTGAGAGTAATCAGCCCCAGCATTTT.

The chain joins TRBV6-5 to TRBJ2-3; 13 bases are a match to TRBD2. Germline V gene data show CDR1 as MNHEY and CDR2 as SVGAGI. The CDR3 is 14 residues long. After removal of 11 bases from V and 3 bases from J, the junction contained 5 bases not matched to a gene. The CDR3 bases are TGTGCCTCGTCGGGACTAGCGGGGACAGATACGCAGTATTTT. Protein product: CASSGLAGTDTQYF.

The chain joins TRBV5-1 to TRBJ2-3; 7 nucleotides line up with TRBD1. Trimming removed 0 bases from V and 0 bases from J; junction bases left unmatched: 1. CDR1 is SGHRS, CDR2 YFSETQ, per germline. CDR3 size: 15 residues. CDR3: CASSLGGQSTDTQYF. The DNA for the CDR3 is TGCGCCAGCAGCTTGGGGGGACAGAGCACAGATACGCAGTATTTT.

V gene TRBV4-1 combines with J gene TRBJ2-5, with 14 bases fitting TRBD2. The CDR3 has 17 residues. CDR1 is MGHRA and CDR2 is YSYEKL in the germline V gene. V was pared by 4 bases and J by 7 bases, with 11 bases of the junction left unmatched. The CDR3 nucleotides are TGCGCCAGCAGCCTCCTGACTAGCGGGGGGGCCCTCCTGACCCAGTACTTC. Translation: CASSLLTSGGALLTQYF.

This clone appeared a few times. Here the CDR3 DNA reads TGTGCCAGCAGCCCCGCAGGGGACTCCTACGAGCAGTACTTC. It translates to CASSPAGDSYEQYF. The chain is built from TRBV7-3 and TRBJ2-7; possibly TRBD1 for D (6 bases). V was cut by 5 bases and J by 0 bases, with 11 bases left in between. In germline, CDR1 is SGHTA, CDR2 FQGTGA. CDR3 length equals 14 residues.

To note about this clone: This specimen includes other DNA sequences encoding the same CDR3. The J gene is TRBJ1-1, the V gene TRBV21-1; whether TRBD1, the table's D call, matches the DNA was not checked. TRBV21-1 is classified as a pseudogene. The length of the CDR3 is 16 residues. The CDR3 protein is CASSLLYRGRGTEAFF. The CDR3, as DNA: TGTGCCAGCAGCCTGTTATACAGGGGGCGGGGGACTGAAGCTTTCTTT.

The chain joins TRBV4-3 to TRBJ2-3, with TRBD2 matching 13 bases. CDR3 size: 18 residues. CDR1 and CDR2 (germline): LGHNA, YSLEER. With V trimmed by 0 bases and J by 2 bases, 5 bases remained unmatched. CDR3 sequence (DNA): TGCGCCAGCAGCCAAGAATCCGGGACTAGCGGGGTCACAGATACGCAGTATTTT. This codes for CASSQESGTSGVTDTQYF.

The J gene is TRBJ1-2, the V gene TRBV7-9, with D perhaps matching TRBD1 (5 bases). The CDR3 sequence is 14 residues long. Germline CDR1 and CDR2: SEHNR and FQNEAQ (reference sequence). The V end was cut by 8 bases, the J end by 1 base, with 14 bases between. For the CDR3, the DNA is TGTGCCAGCTCGCAGGGACTCCGTAACTATGGCTACACCTTC. It codes for CASSQGLRNYGYTF.

This clone showed up many times. This chain uses TRBV9 with TRBJ2-5; possible D gene TRBD2, 6 bases. With 0 bases removed from V and 5 bases from J, the gap between germline ends came to 14 bases. This CDR3 contains 15 residues. Germline-derived CDR1 and CDR2 are SGDLS and YYNGEE. The CDR3 here is CASSVVGGVRETQYF. CDR3 coding DNA: TGTGCCAGCAGCGTAGTTGGCGGGGTTCGGGAGACCCAGTACTTC. Using reference TRBV9 and TRBJ2-5 for the parts outside the CDR3, the full variable domain is DSGVTQTPKHLITATGQRVTLRCSPRSGDLSVYWYQQSLDQGLQFLIQYYNGEERAKGNILERFSAQQFPDLHSELNLSSLELGDSALYFCASSVVGGVRETQYFGPGTRLLVL.

The chain employs TRBV7-6 and TRBJ2-3; 9 nucleotides agree with TRBD2. This CDR3 has 18 amino acids. The V and J ends lost 0 bases and 5 bases, in that order; junction bases with no gene match: 12. Germline CDR1 SGHVS, CDR2 FNYEAQ. The CDR3, as DNA: TGTGCCAGCAGCTTAGCCTCAGCATCCGCGGGGGGGTTAGATACGCAGTATTTT. Amino acid sequence: CASSLASASAGGLDTQYF.

This clone was detected only once. This chain uses TRBV27 with TRBJ1-1; tentative D call: TRBD1 (5 bases). Germline CDR1 is MNHEY and CDR2 is SMNVEV (reference sequence). This CDR3 contains 14 residues. The V and J ends lost 6 bases and 5 bases respectively, with 16 bases between them. The CDR3 region has the DNA TGTGCCAGCAGACTTGGCGGGGGGTTGACTGAAGCTTTCTTT. Its protein product is CASRLGGGLTEAFF.

The rearrangement joins TRBV9 to TRBJ2-7, with D unresolved. Germline CDR1 and CDR2: SGDLS and YYNGEE. V was trimmed by 4 bases and J by 5 bases, leaving 22 bases between them. This CDR3 is built from 16 residues. The DNA of the CDR3 is TGTGCCAGCAGCAGTAGCCCGAAACTGCTACCCCACGAGCAGTACTTC. Protein: CASSSSPKLLPHEQYF. Together with reference TRBV9 and TRBJ2-7, the CDR3 gives the full variable domain: DSGVTQTPKHLITATGQRVTLRCSPRSGDLSVYWYQQSLDQGLQFLIQYYNGEERAKGNILERFSAQQFPDLHSELNLSSLELGDSALYFCASSSSPKLLPHEQYFGPGTRLTVT.

This clone was counted between two and nine times. The V call is TRBV3-1 (or the pseudogene TRBV3-2), the J call TRBJ2-3; 7 bases map to TRBD1. Per germline, CDR1 LGHDT and CDR2 YNNKEL (reference sequence). Trimming cost V 8 bases and J 4 bases; bases outside gene matches: 9. There are 14 residues in the CDR3. CDR3 in DNA: TGTGCCAGCGGGCTAGCCCAGGGGGCAGATACGCAGTATTTT. Its protein is CASGLAQGADTQYF.

This clone has a handful of counts. This sequence joins TRBV6-5 and TRBJ1-1, with D tentatively TRBD1 (5 bases). CDR3 length: 13 amino acids. V was shortened by 0 bases and J by 5 bases, with 7 bases between the two germline ends. Germline CDR1 MNHEY, CDR2 SVGAGI. In DNA form, the CDR3 reads TGTGCCAGCAGTTACTCGAAGGGGACTGAAGCTTTCTTT. This translates into CASSYSKGTEAFF.

This clone was observed a handful of times. The chain has TRBV6-5 and TRBJ1-5; possibly TRBD1 for D (5 bases). V was pared by 7 bases and J by 3 bases, with 13 bases between. This CDR3 has 14 amino acids. Germline V CDR1 and CDR2: MNHEY, SVGAGI. The CDR3 nucleotides are TGTGCCAGCAATGGGGGGGGACTCAATCAGCCCCAGCATTTT. Its translation: CASNGGGLNQPQHF.

V and J are TRBV5-5 and TRBJ1-3; D may be TRBD1 (5 bases). V gave up 0 bases and J gave up 0 bases, with 10 bases separating them. CDR1 is SGHKS and CDR2 is YYEKEE in the germline V gene (reference sequence). The length of the CDR3 is 16 residues. The CDR3 is CASSLGPGDSGNTIYF. The CDR3 coding sequence is TGTGCCAGCAGCTTGGGGCCGGGGGACTCTGGAAACACCATATATTTT. Combining the CDR3 with reference TRBV5-5 and TRBJ1-3 gives the whole variable domain DAGVTQSPTHLIKTRGQQVTLRCSPISGHKSVSWYQQVLGQGPQFIFQYYEKEERGRGNFPDRFSARQFPNYSSELNVNALLLGDSALYLCASSLGPGDSGNTIYFGEGSWLTVV.

The chain carries TRBV7-2 and TRBJ1-6, with D maybe TRBD1 (6 bases). The CDR3 extends over 13 amino acids. Looked up from germline, CDR1 is SGHTA and CDR2 is FQGNSA. V was pared by 2 bases and J by 10 bases, with 9 bases between. The DNA for the CDR3 is TGTGCCAGCAGCTTATTGGACAGATCACCCCTCCACTTT. The encoded protein is CASSLLDRSPLHF.

V gene TRBV12-5 combines with J gene TRBJ1-2, with D uncertain. CDR3 length equals 17 residues. Trimming cost V 1 base and J 0 bases, with 15 bases left between them. The germline V gene encodes CDR1 LGHNT and CDR2 FRNRAP. The DNA for the CDR3 is TGTGCTAGTGGTTTGGGACCCCCGGGTCTTACTAACTATGGCTACACCTTC. Protein sequence: CASGLGPPGLTNYGYTF.

In its sample, this clone was seen a few times. The chain couples TRBV2 to TRBJ2-3, with TRBD2 matching 9 bases. Looked up from germline, CDR1 is SNHLY and CDR2 is FYNNEI. The V segment lost 7 bases and the J segment 3 bases; nucleotides outside the gene matches: 11. CDR3 length: 16 amino acids. The CDR3 spells CASTRRAGGRTDTQYF. The DNA for the CDR3 is TGTGCCAGCACAAGGCGGGCGGGGGGGCGGACAGATACGCAGTATTTT.

The V call is TRBV7-8, the J call TRBJ1-5; unclear D gene. Germline V gene lookup returns CDR1 SGHVS and CDR2 FQNEAQ. The V and J ends lost 6 bases and 2 bases respectively, with 8 bases between them. The CDR3 has 13 amino acids. The DNA for the CDR3 is TGTGCCAGCAGTTTTCAGGGCAATCAGCCCCAGCATTTT. Translation: CASSFQGNQPQHF.

The chain couples TRBV18 to TRBJ2-5; D is perhaps TRBD2 (5 bases). This CDR3 spans 14 amino acids. CDR1 and CDR2 (germline): KGHSH, LQKENI. Trimming removed 0 bases from V and 3 bases from J, with 8 bases in between. The CDR3 DNA reads as TGTGCCAGCTCACCACCGCGGGCAGAAGAGACCCAGTACTTC. It encodes CASSPPRAEETQYF.

The chain recombines TRBV24-1 with TRBJ1-2; D might be TRBD1 (5 bases). The V and J ends lost 2 bases and 6 bases respectively, with 6 bases between them. The CDR3 contains 12 residues. Germline V gene lookup returns CDR1 KGHDR and CDR2 SFDVKD. The CDR3 sequence: CATSDWGDGYTF. The CDR3 nucleotides read TGTGCCACCAGTGATTGGGGGGATGGCTACACCTTC.

The rearrangement links TRBV18 to TRBJ1-1; 8 bases are a match to TRBD1. The CDR3 sequence is 16 residues long. The ends lost 3 bases at V and 4 bases at J; junction bases unmatched: 10. The germline V gene encodes CDR1 KGHSH and CDR2 LQKENI. DNA for the CDR3: TGTGCCAGCTCACCGCCCCCCGGGCAGGGGGCCACTGAAGCTTTCTTT. This gives the protein CASSPPPGQGATEAFF.

The chain links TRBV4-3 to TRBJ2-5; D possibly corresponds to TRBD1 (6 bases). Germline assignment: CDR1 LGHNA and CDR2 YSLEER. CDR3 size: 15 residues. Trimming took 0 bases from V and 5 from J, leaving 13 bases between them. The CDR3, as DNA: TGCGCCAGCAGCCAAGACCCTAGGGGGTGGGAGACCCAGTACTTC. Its protein is CASSQDPRGWETQYF.

The chain joins TRBV5-1 to TRBJ1-1; perhaps TRBD1 as D (6 bases). The CDR3 loop spans 14 amino acids. Germline-derived CDR1 and CDR2 are SGHRS and YFSETQ. Trimming shortened V by 0 bases and J by 6 bases, and 12 bases separated the two germline ends. The DNA of the CDR3 is TGCGCCAGCAGCTTGGAAGTACCAGGGGCTGAAGCTTTCTTT. Protein sequence: CASSLEVPGAEAFF.